This T cell receptor beta chain was observed in a study of blood T cell repertoires in COVID-19. The overall study: In each case, the material was cDNA or gDNA derived from T cells, B-cell-depleted T cells, or PBMCs.

As originally analysed: Reference gene primer amplification yielded estimated nucleated cell counts. Here immunoSEQ multiplex PCR was the method, and the copy in TCRdb shows in-frame clones only, minus some. The V and J calls and clone size are taken from that table; D and trimming were inferred from the DNA. The repertoire holds some 96,000 clones, with 70% to 90% as singletons. Sequenced sample: peripheral blood. The TCR originated in a human donor in a cohort sampled during active COVID-19.

The CDR3: CASSHLGGLNTEAFF. CDR3 nucleotide sequence: TGTGCCAGCAGCCATCTTGGGGGGTTGAACACTGAAGCTTTCTTT. The rearrangement uses TRBV4-2 and TRBJ1-1, with a weak D call TRBD1 (5 bases). V shed 3 bases and J shed 0 bases, with 11 bases lying between them. This CDR3 is 15 amino acids long. In germline, CDR1 is LGHNA, CDR2 YNFKEQ.